A single sample is the source of the 18 T cell receptor beta chains below, sequenced in a study of blood T cell repertoires in COVID-19. TCRdb keeps only in-frame clones here, not all; method: immunoSEQ multiplex PCR. The sample records over 65,000 clones, 80% to 90% being singletons. Material for sequencing was peripheral blood. The receptors derive from a human donor in a cohort sampled during active COVID-19.

This chain connects TRBV7-2 to TRBJ1-4; D not resolved. Deletions cut 6 bases from V and 8 bases from J, with 19 bases between. Germline V CDR1 and CDR2: SGHTA, FQGNSA. CDR3 length: 15 amino acids. The CDR3 protein is CASRTRHLWEEKLFF. Written as DNA, the CDR3 is TGTGCCAGCAGAACTCGACACCTTTGGGAGGAAAAACTGTTTTTT.

About this clone: Additional DNA sequences in this sample encode the identical CDR3. The rearrangement joins TRBV6-5 to TRBJ2-7; 7 bases are shared with TRBD2. The CDR3 contains 11 residues. With 9 bases clipped from V and 4 bases from J, the junction kept 3 bases outside the gene matches. The germline V gene encodes CDR1 MNHEY and CDR2 SVGAGI. The CDR3 spells CASSAGYEQYF. For the CDR3, the DNA is TGTGCCAGTTCAGCGGGATACGAGCAGTACTTC.

The V and J genes are TRBV12-3 or TRBV12-4 and TRBJ2-7, with D unclear. V lost 1 base to trimming and J lost 6 bases, with 10 bases between them. The CDR3 extends over 13 amino acids. CDR3: CASSLGTAGEQYF. The CDR3 coding sequence is TGTGCCAGCAGTTTAGGTACCGCCGGCGAGCAGTACTTC.

The chain uses TRBV30 and TRBJ2-6; no firm D call. The length of the CDR3 is 16 residues. Trimming shortened V by 0 bases and J by 2 bases, and 11 bases separated the two germline ends. CDR1 and CDR2 (germline): GTSNPN, SVGIG (reference sequence). In DNA form, the CDR3 reads TGTGCCTGGAGTGTATGGCAGTCTCCTGGGGCCAACGTCCTGACTTTC. This gives the protein CAWSVWQSPGANVLTF.

The rearrangement links TRBV6-1 to TRBJ2-5; 13 bases fit TRBD2. CDR1 and CDR2 from the germline V gene are MNHNS and SASEGT. CDR3 size: 17 residues. J lost 5 bases, V lost 3 bases, and 9 bases had no gene match. CDR3 DNA: TGTGCCAGCAGTGAGCTACTAGCGGGAGGGCCTGGGGAGACCCAGTACTTC. Protein: CASSELLAGGPGETQYF.

The chain recombines TRBV5-1 with TRBJ1-3; maybe TRBD1 (6 bases). The germline V gene encodes CDR1 SGHRS and CDR2 YFSETQ. V was shortened by 4 bases and J by 2 bases, with 19 bases between the two germline ends. CDR3 length: 17 amino acids. CDR3 protein: CASSRTTGIPTGNTIYF. CDR3 nucleotide sequence: TGCGCCAGCAGCCGGACCACAGGGATACCAACTGGAAACACCATATATTTT.

This chain connects TRBV30 to TRBJ1-5, with D perhaps matching TRBD1 (5 bases). Deletions cut 0 bases from V and 2 bases from J, with 8 bases between. This CDR3 region has 14 residues. The V gene's germline CDR1 is GTSNPN and CDR2 SVGIG (reference sequence). The CDR3 region has the DNA TGTGCCTGGAGTGTAGGGGTAGGCAATCAGCCCCAGCATTTT. This gives the protein CAWSVGVGNQPQHF.

This chain uses TRBV7-2 with TRBJ2-1, with TRBD2 identical over 7 bases. The germline gives CDR1 SGHTA, CDR2 FQGNSA. The junction had 11 bases not matched to a gene; V was cut back by 5 bases and J by 7 bases. This CDR3 spans 15 amino acids. This chain's CDR3 is CASSRDYSTSNEQFF. In nucleotides, the CDR3 is TGTGCCAGCAGCCGGGACTATAGTACGTCAAATGAGCAGTTCTTC.

The chain has TRBV28 and TRBJ2-7; D is possibly TRBD2 (6 bases). Trimming left V 3 bases short and J 4 bases short, with 13 bases between. From germline, CDR1 is MDHEN and CDR2 SYDVKM. The CDR3 is 14 amino acids. The CDR3 DNA reads TGTGCCAGCAGTTTGGACGGGAGTGGGTACGAGCAGTACTTC. This encodes CASSLDGSGYEQYF.

The V gene is TRBV19, the J gene TRBJ2-3, with 10 positions matching TRBD2. The J segment lost 3 bases and the V segment lost 5 bases, leaving 11 bases of the junction unmatched. CDR3 size: 17 residues. The germline V gene encodes CDR1 LNHDA and CDR2 SQIVND (reference sequence). This CDR3 reads CASSPRTSGGLTDTQYF. CDR3 DNA: TGTGCCAGTAGTCCCCGGACTAGCGGAGGTCTGACAGATACGCAGTATTTT.

The chain has TRBV19 and TRBJ2-1; 11 positions agree with TRBD2. The CDR3 has 16 amino acids. CDR1 and CDR2 (germline): LNHDA, SQIVND (reference sequence). Trimming removed 1 base from V and 9 bases from J; junction bases left unmatched: 8. Written as DNA, the CDR3 is TGTGCCAGTAGTATAGGTGCTAGCGGGGGGACGCCTGAGCAGTTCTTC. Its protein product is CASSIGASGGTPEQFF.

The J gene is TRBJ1-1, the V gene TRBV28, with TRBD1 matching over 7 bases. The CDR3 has 12 amino acids. V gave up 6 bases and J gave up 10 bases; unmatched junction bases: 8. The germline gives CDR1 MDHEN, CDR2 SYDVKM. CDR3 coding DNA: TGTGCCAGCAGAGGCCGGCAGGGGGGAGCTTTCTTT. This gives the protein CASRGRQGGAFF.

The V and J genes are TRBV6-5 and TRBJ2-7; D might be TRBD1 (6 bases). The CDR3 is made up of 14 amino acids. The germline V gene encodes CDR1 MNHEY and CDR2 SVGAGI. V lost 6 bases and J 0 bases, leaving 12 bases between the germline ends. The CDR3 loop reads CASSRTASSYEQYF. CDR3 coding DNA: TGTGCCAGCAGCCGGACAGCCAGCTCCTACGAGCAGTACTTC.

The chain combines TRBV20-1 with TRBJ2-1; D is perhaps TRBD2 (5 bases). Trimming took 3 bases from V and 4 from J, leaving 22 bases between them. This CDR3 comprises 17 residues. Germline V CDR1 and CDR2: DFQATT, SNEGSKA (reference sequence). This chain's CDR3 is CSASKDPSEGLYNEQFF. The CDR3 DNA reads as TGCAGTGCTAGTAAGGACCCATCAGAGGGCCTATACAATGAGCAGTTCTTC.

The genes are TRBV20-1 and TRBJ2-5; 9 bases align to TRBD2. This CDR3 comprises 13 residues. Germline trimming cut 3 bases from V and 5 bases from J; bases unmatched to any gene: 4. Germline CDR1 is DFQATT and CDR2 is SNEGSKA (reference sequence). This chain's CDR3 is CSASGGGVETQYF. CDR3 DNA: TGCAGTGCTAGTGGCGGGGGGGTGGAGACCCAGTACTTC.

This clone appeared a single time. V is TRBV7-8 and J is TRBJ2-7; 7 bases map to TRBD2. The CDR3 is made up of 16 amino acids. V gave up 5 bases and J gave up 1 base; unmatched junction bases: 11. CDR1 SGHVS and CDR2 FQNEAQ come from the germline V gene. The CDR3 loop is CASSHGTTRDSYEQYF. In DNA form, the CDR3 reads TGTGCCAGCAGCCACGGGACTACCCGGGATTCCTACGAGCAGTACTTC.

The chain combines TRBV6-5 with TRBJ1-1; no definite D call. The CDR3 sequence is 13 residues long. Germline CDR1 is MNHEY and CDR2 is SVGAGI. The V end was cut by 6 bases, the J end by 4 bases, with 12 bases between. In DNA, the CDR3 is TGTGCCAGCAGACAAACCCCTAGCACTGAAGCTTTCTTT. It is translated as CASRQTPSTEAFF.

The chain is built from TRBV18 and TRBJ1-5; tentatively, D is TRBD1 (6 bases). CDR1 is KGHSH and CDR2 is LQKENI in the germline V gene. Deletions cut 6 bases from V and 4 bases from J, with 10 bases between. The CDR3 is 13 residues long. Here the CDR3 reads CASSRQVNQPQHF. DNA for the CDR3: TGTGCCAGCTCTAGACAGGTTAATCAGCCCCAGCATTTT.